One and the same sample provided the 22 T cell receptor beta chains below, sequenced in a study of blood T cell repertoires in COVID-19. This table comes from immunoSEQ multiplex PCR, and its TCRdb copy is limited to in-frame clones, with some not included. The top ten hold less than 15% of the sample, which has about 150,000 clones, approximately 84% seen once. Material: peripheral blood. These receptors all come from a man aged 18 to 30 with active or convalescent COVID-19.

The chain carries TRBV7-2 and TRBJ2-1; 11 bases map to TRBD2. There are 18 residues in the CDR3. The V and J ends lost 0 bases and 2 bases, in that order; junction bases with no gene match: 6. CDR1 is SGHTA, CDR2 FQGNSA, per germline. CDR3 nucleotide sequence: TGTGCCAGCAGCTTAGCTTTAACGACTAGCGGGACCTACAATGAGCAGTTCTTC. Its translation is CASSLALTTSGTYNEQFF.

This clone came up once. The genes are TRBV5-1 and TRBJ2-1; TRBD2 matches at 9 bases. CDR1 and CDR2 (germline): SGHRS, YFSETQ. The CDR3 is made up of 14 amino acids. V shed 4 bases and J 8 bases; nucleotides not matched to a gene: 7. The DNA of the CDR3 is TGCGCCAGCAGCGTGGGACTAGCTTTCGATGAGCAGTTCTTC. Encoded protein: CASSVGLAFDEQFF. Based on the CDR3 plus reference TRBV5-1 and TRBJ2-1, the full variable domain is KAGVTQTPRYLIKTRGQQVTLSCSPISGHRSVSWYQQTPGQGLQFLFEYFSETQRNKGNFPGRFSGRQFSNSRSEMNVSTLELGDSALYLCASSVGLAFDEQFFGPGTRLTVL.

The V and J genes are TRBV13 and TRBJ2-7; 9 nucleotides line up with TRBD2. The CDR3 is 14 residues long. The V and J ends lost 0 bases and 6 bases, in that order; junction bases with no gene match: 3. Germline CDR1 PRHDT, CDR2 FYEKMQ (reference sequence). CDR3 loop: CASSLGATSGEQYF. The CDR3 DNA sequence: TGTGCCAGCAGCTTAGGAGCGACTAGCGGCGAGCAGTACTTC.

The chain combines TRBV5-1 with TRBJ2-3, with a tentative D call TRBD2 (6 bases). V was cut by 7 bases and J by 1 base, with 10 bases left in between. The V gene's germline CDR1 is SGHRS and CDR2 YFSETQ. The length of the CDR3 is 13 residues. This chain's CDR3 is CASEEGGTDTQYF. The CDR3 DNA sequence: TGCGCCAGCGAGGAGGGTGGCACAGATACGCAGTATTTT.

The V gene is TRBV29-1, the J gene TRBJ2-1; 8 bases agree with TRBD1. In germline, CDR1 is SQVTM, CDR2 ANQGSEA. V lost 8 bases and J lost 7; bases outside the gene matches: 10. This CDR3 region has 13 residues. CDR3 loop: CSLYRGDFNEQFF. The CDR3 DNA reads as TGCAGCTTATACAGGGGGGATTTTAATGAGCAGTTCTTC.

This chain uses TRBV7-2 with TRBJ2-1; 9 bases fit TRBD2. This CDR3 is built from 16 residues. Germline CDR1 and CDR2: SGHTA and FQGNSA. The ends lost 1 base at V and 5 bases at J; junction bases unmatched: 6. The CDR3 protein is CASSLESGRPNNEQFF. CDR3 DNA sequence: TGTGCCAGCAGCTTAGAAAGCGGGAGGCCCAACAATGAGCAGTTCTTC.

CDR3 bases: TGTGCCAGCAGTCCTCCGGGACAATCTCAGCCCCAGCATTTT. It yields the protein CASSPPGQSQPQHF. This chain joins TRBV28 and TRBJ1-5, with D possibly matching TRBD1 (6 bases). With 5 bases removed from V and 6 bases from J, the gap between germline ends came to 14 bases. The CDR3 length is 14 residues. Looked up from germline, CDR1 is MDHEN and CDR2 is SYDVKM.

The CDR3 coding sequence is TGTGCCAGCAGTGACCCTAGGACCCAGTACTTC. This gives the protein CASSDPRTQYF. The chain recombines TRBV28 with TRBJ2-5; D is unclear. V shed 5 bases and J shed 7 bases, with 8 bases lying between them. CDR3 length: 11 amino acids. Germline V lookup: CDR1 MDHEN, CDR2 SYDVKM.

This clone has more than one count but fewer than ten. This chain joins TRBV19 and TRBJ2-1; TRBD2 agrees at 7 bases. The V and J ends lost 7 bases and 6 bases, in that order; junction bases with no gene match: 6. The CDR3 extends over 13 amino acids. Germline CDR1 is LNHDA and CDR2 is SQIVND (reference sequence). CDR3 sequence (DNA): TGTGCCAGTAAAAGGGACTACGGCAATGAGCAGTTCTTC. This sequence encodes CASKRDYGNEQFF.

The chain is built from TRBV27 and TRBJ2-1, with TRBD1 matching 7 bases. Germline assignment: CDR1 MNHEY and CDR2 SMNVEV (reference sequence). The CDR3 is 17 amino acids. After removal of 3 bases from V and 9 bases from J, the junction contained 17 bases not matched to a gene. The CDR3 spells CASSFLATGYVLGEQFF. The CDR3 region has the DNA TGTGCCAGCAGTTTTCTGGCGACAGGGTATGTTTTGGGTGAGCAGTTCTTC.

The rearrangement joins TRBV29-1 to TRBJ1-4; D remains ambiguous. The V end was cut by 4 bases, the J end by 8 bases, with 14 bases between. The CDR3 runs to 13 residues. Per the germline V gene, CDR1 is SQVTM and CDR2 is ANQGSEA. For the CDR3, the DNA is TGCAGCGTTGCCAGCACAGCTGGAGAAAAACTGTTTTTT. It encodes CSVASTAGEKLFF.

The CDR3: CASATVSGNTIYF. CDR3 DNA sequence: TGTGCCAGCGCGACAGTTTCTGGAAACACCATATATTTT. This chain joins TRBV27 and TRBJ1-3; perhaps TRBD1 as D (5 bases). The CDR3 length is 13 residues. CDR1 and CDR2 from the germline V gene are MNHEY and SMNVEV (reference sequence). The germline V and J ends were trimmed by 8 bases and 1 base, with 9 bases remaining between them.

This clone was seen a few times. V gene TRBV10-3 combines with J gene TRBJ2-3, with a weak D call TRBD2 (6 bases). Germline CDR1 is ENHRY and CDR2 is SYGVKD. This CDR3 has 15 residues. Trimming removed 2 bases from V and 5 bases from J, with 14 bases in between. The CDR3 region has the DNA TGTGCCATCAGTGAGCCGGGCGGGAACAGAGATACGCAGTATTTT. This encodes CAISEPGGNRDTQYF.

This clone was recorded only once. This chain uses TRBV6-5 with TRBJ2-2, with D possibly TRBD1 on 5 matching bases. Germline CDR1 MNHEY, CDR2 SVGAGI. V lost 9 bases and J lost 5, with 10 bases in between. CDR3 length: 12 residues. The CDR3 coding sequence is TGTGCCAGGCCCCGGACAACCGGGGAGCTGTTTTTT. Protein sequence: CARPRTTGELFF.

The genes are TRBV28 and TRBJ1-3, with a weak D call TRBD1 (6 bases). Germline lookup yields CDR1 MDHEN and CDR2 SYDVKM. CDR3 length: 15 residues. The V and J ends lost 5 bases and 0 bases respectively, with 11 bases between them. The CDR3 protein is CASSHATGSGNTIYF. CDR3 sequence (DNA): TGTGCCAGCAGTCACGCGACAGGCTCTGGAAACACCATATATTTT.

The chain uses TRBV6-5 and TRBJ2-5; 8 nucleotides align to TRBD2. The CDR3 sequence is 16 residues long. V was clipped by 0 bases and J by 5 bases; unmatched bases: 8. Germline values: CDR1 MNHEY, CDR2 SVGAGI. In DNA form, the CDR3 reads TGTGCCAGCAGTTACTCGACGGGGGGGTTTGGTGAGACCCAGTACTTC. This translates into CASSYSTGGFGETQYF.

This clone was found a few times. The chain couples TRBV5-4 to TRBJ1-1; perhaps TRBD1 as D (5 bases). Germline loops: CDR1 SGHNT, CDR2 YYREEE (reference sequence). The CDR3 loop spans 13 amino acids. Trimming removed 5 bases at V and 0 bases at J, with 8 bases between. For the CDR3, the DNA is TGTGCCAGCAGAACACAGGTGAACACTGAAGCTTTCTTT. Translated: CASRTQVNTEAFF.

In this sample, this clone turned up a few times. V is TRBV7-3 and J is TRBJ1-4; TRBD1 aligns across 10 bases. Trimming cost V 5 bases and J 8 bases; bases outside gene matches: 2. Germline V gene lookup returns CDR1 SGHTA and CDR2 FQGTGA. This CDR3 has 13 amino acids. The chain's CDR3 is CASSRGQGEKLFF. The CDR3 region has the DNA TGTGCCAGCAGCCGGGGACAGGGGGAAAAACTGTTTTTT.

The chain joins TRBV12-3 or TRBV12-4 to TRBJ1-2, with TRBD1 matching over 9 bases. With V trimmed by 3 bases and J by 6 bases, 2 bases remained unmatched. This CDR3 comprises 13 residues. CDR3: CASSLDRGNGYTF. CDR3 in DNA: TGTGCCAGCAGTTTGGACAGGGGAAATGGCTACACCTTC.

The CDR3 bases are TGTGCCAGCAGCTTAGGTACGGGGATGGTTCAAGCTTTCTTT. Its translation is CASSLGTGMVQAFF. V and J are TRBV7-2 and TRBJ1-1; D not resolved. CDR3 length: 14 residues. Per germline, CDR1 SGHTA and CDR2 FQGNSA. V was cut by 1 base and J by 9 bases, with 15 bases left in between.

This chain connects TRBV10-3 to TRBJ2-3; 8 bases fit TRBD2. The CDR3 contains 17 residues. Looked up from germline, CDR1 is ENHRY and CDR2 is SYGVKD. V shed 0 bases, J shed 1 base, and the junction held 6 bases outside the gene matches. The CDR3 region has the DNA TGTGCCATCAGTGAGTCCCCACTAGCGGAACGCACAGATACGCAGTATTTT. Its translation is CAISESPLAERTDTQYF.

This sequence joins TRBV19 and TRBJ2-1; 11 bases agree with TRBD2. CDR1 LNHDA and CDR2 SQIVND come from the germline V gene (reference sequence). The CDR3 spans 17 residues. Trimming at V came to 3 bases and at J to 0 bases, leaving 4 bases not matched to a gene. DNA for the CDR3: TGTGCCAGTAGTATTACTAGCGGGGGTTACTCCTACAATGAGCAGTTCTTC. It codes for CASSITSGGYSYNEQFF. The entire variable domain, with the rest obtained from reference TRBV19 and TRBJ2-1, is as follows: DGGITQSPKYLFRKEGQNVTLSCEQNLNHDAMYWYRQDPGQGLRLIYYSQIVNDFQKGDIAEGYSVSREKKESFPLTVTSAQKNPTAFYLCASSITSGGYSYNEQFFGPGTRLTVL.